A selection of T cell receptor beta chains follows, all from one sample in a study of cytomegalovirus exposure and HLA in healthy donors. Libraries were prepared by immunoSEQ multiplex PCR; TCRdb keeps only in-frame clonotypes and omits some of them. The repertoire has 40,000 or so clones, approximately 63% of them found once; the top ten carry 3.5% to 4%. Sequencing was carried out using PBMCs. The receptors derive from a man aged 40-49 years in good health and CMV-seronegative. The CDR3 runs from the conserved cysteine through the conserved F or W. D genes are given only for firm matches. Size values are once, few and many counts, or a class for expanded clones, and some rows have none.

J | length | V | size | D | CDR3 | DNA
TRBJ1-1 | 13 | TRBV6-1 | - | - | CASWRHNPTEAFF | TGTGCCAGCTGGCGACACAACCCTACTGAAGCTTTCTTT
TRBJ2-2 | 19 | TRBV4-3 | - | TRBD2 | CASSPQLAGGPVETGELFF | TGCGCCAGCAGCCCCCAACTAGCGGGGGGGCCGGTCGAGACCGGGGAGCTGTTTTTT
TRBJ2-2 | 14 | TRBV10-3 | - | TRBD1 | CAIRTDRDTGELFF | TGTGCCATCAGGACGGACAGGGACACCGGGGAGCTGTTTTTT
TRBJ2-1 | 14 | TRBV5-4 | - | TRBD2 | CASSMTSDHNEQFF | TGTGCCAGCAGCATGACTAGCGATCACAATGAGCAGTTCTTC
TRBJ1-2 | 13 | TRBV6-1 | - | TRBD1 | CASKDRDNYGYTF | TGTGCCAGCAAGGACAGGGATAACTATGGCTACACCTTC
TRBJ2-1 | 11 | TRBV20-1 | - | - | CSARGPGEQFF | TGCAGTGCCCGTGGGCCCGGAGAGCAGTTCTTC
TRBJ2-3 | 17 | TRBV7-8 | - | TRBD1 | CASLPGGDRGSTDTQYF | TGTGCCAGCCTACCCGGGGGGGACAGGGGTAGCACAGATACGCAGTATTTT
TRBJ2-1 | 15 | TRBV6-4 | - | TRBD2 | CASSEGTSGDNEQFF | TGTGCCAGCAGTGAAGGGACTAGCGGAGACAATGAGCAGTTCTTC
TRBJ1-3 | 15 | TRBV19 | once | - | CASSPLFSSGNTIYF | TGTGCCAGTAGTCCCCTCTTTAGCTCTGGAAACACCATATATTTT
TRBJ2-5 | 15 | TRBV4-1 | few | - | CASSHSGGLQETQYF | TGCGCCAGCAGCCATAGTGGGGGCCTCCAAGAGACCCAGTACTTC
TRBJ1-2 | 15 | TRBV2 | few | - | CASSEARGAGYGYTF | TGTGCCAGCAGTGAAGCGCGTGGGGCAGGCTATGGCTACACCTTC
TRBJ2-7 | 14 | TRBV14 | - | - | CASSQENRPYEQYF | TGTGCCAGCAGCCAAGAGAACAGGCCCTACGAGCAGTACTTC
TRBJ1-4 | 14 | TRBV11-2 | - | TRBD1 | CASTGDRSNEKLLF | TGTGCCAGCACCGGGGACAGATCTAATGAAAAACTGCTTTTT
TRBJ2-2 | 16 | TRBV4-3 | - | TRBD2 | CASSREAGGDTGELFF | TGCGCCAGCAGCCGGGAAGCGGGGGGGGACACCGGGGAGCTGTTTTTT
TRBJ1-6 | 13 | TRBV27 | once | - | CASSFRGNSPLHF | TGTGCCAGCAGTTTCAGGGGTAATTCACCCCTCCACTTT
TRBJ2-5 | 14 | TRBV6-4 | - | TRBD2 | CASSAAGEEGTQYF | TGTGCCAGCAGTGCTGCGGGGGAAGAAGGGACCCAGTACTTC
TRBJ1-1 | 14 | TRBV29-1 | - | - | CSVEDRSGNTEAFF | TGCAGCGTTGAAGATCGGTCCGGGAACACTGAAGCTTTCTTT
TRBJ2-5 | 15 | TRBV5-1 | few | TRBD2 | CASSLYSGGGETQYF | TGCGCCAGCAGCTTGTATAGCGGGGGGGGAGAGACCCAGTACTTC
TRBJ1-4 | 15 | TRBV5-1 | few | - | CASSSDSATNEKLFF | TGCGCCAGCAGCTCGGACAGTGCAACTAATGAAAAACTGTTTTTT
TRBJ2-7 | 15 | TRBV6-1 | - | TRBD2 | CASSEGLAGAYEQYF | TGTGCCAGCAGTGAAGGGCTAGCGGGGGCCTACGAGCAGTACTTC
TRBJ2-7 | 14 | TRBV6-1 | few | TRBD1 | CASSEDREVYEQYF | TGTGCCAGCAGTGAGGACAGGGAAGTCTACGAGCAGTACTTC
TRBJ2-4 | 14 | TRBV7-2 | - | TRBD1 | CASSGTGSKNIQYF | TGTGCCAGCAGTGGGACAGGGAGCAAAAACATTCAGTACTTC